The 25 T cell receptor beta chains below were found in one sample sequenced in a study of CD8+ T cells in alopecia areata. Treatment described: oral pan-JAK inhibitor, 5-10 mg twice daily. Reverse transcribed after extraction, RNA yielded cDNA as the sequencing template. TCRdb's table, derived via immunoSEQ multiplex PCR, lists solely in-frame clones and lacks some. The table has around 300,000 clones, around three fifths seen once. The sample consisted of CD4+ T cells sorted from blood, taken at roughly week 53, from a patient treated with tofacitinib. The receptors come from a human donor with alopecia areata.

The J gene is TRBJ1-5, the V gene TRBV6-6, with a tentative D call TRBD1 (6 bases). CDR3 length: 16 amino acids. The germline V gene encodes CDR1 MNHNY and CDR2 SVGAGI (reference sequence). Trimming pared 5 bases from V and 6 bases from J, leaving 20 bases between. CDR3 nucleotide sequence: TGTGCCAGCAGTACGAAACAGGGTGCGTCGGGTCAGCCCCAGCATTTT. Translating gives CASSTKQGASGQPQHF.

The rearrangement uses TRBV4-1 and TRBJ1-6; the match to TRBD1 covers 9 bases. Germline lookup yields CDR1 MGHRA and CDR2 YSYEKL. V shed 3 bases and J 9 bases; nucleotides not matched to a gene: 12. The CDR3 has 17 amino acids. The CDR3 sequence: CASSQATGTGKSSPLHF. CDR3 sequence (DNA): TGCGCCAGCAGCCAGGCAACCGGGACAGGGAAGAGTTCACCCCTCCACTTT.

The chain joins TRBV29-1 to TRBJ2-3; 8 nucleotides line up with TRBD2. The CDR3 has 15 amino acids. Germline CDR1 reads SQVTM; CDR2 reads ANQGSEA. V dropped 4 bases and J dropped 2; count of bases not matched to a gene: 8. The CDR3 protein is CSVGSSGGYTDTQYF. The CDR3 DNA follows: TGCAGCGTTGGTTCCTCGGGGGGGTACACAGATACGCAGTATTTT.

V usage is TRBV18 and J usage is TRBJ2-2; 8 positions match TRBD2. The trim removed 4 bases at V and 4 bases at J, leaving 5 bases unmatched. CDR1 and CDR2 from the germline V gene are KGHSH and LQKENI. This CDR3 comprises 15 residues. The CDR3 loop is CASSLSGTSTGELFF. The CDR3 DNA sequence: TGTGCCAGCTCACTTTCCGGGACTAGCACCGGGGAGCTGTTTTTT. The full variable domain, with the rest looked up from reference TRBV18 and TRBJ2-2, is NAGVMQNPRHLVRRRGQEARLRCSPMKGHSHVYWYRQLPEEGLKFMVYLQKENIIDESGMPKERFSAEFPKEGPSILRIQQVVRGDSAAYFCASSLSGTSTGELFFGEGSRLTVL.

This chain links TRBV7-2 with TRBJ2-3; unclear D gene. The CDR3 spans 14 residues. The germline gives CDR1 SGHTA, CDR2 FQGNSA. Trimming shortened V by 2 bases and J by 0 bases, and 6 bases separated the two germline ends. The CDR3 spells CASSLWASTDTQYF. CDR3 DNA: TGTGCCAGCAGCTTATGGGCTAGCACAGATACGCAGTATTTT.

J is TRBJ1-1 and V is TRBV30, with D possibly being TRBD1 (6 bases). CDR3 length: 18 residues. CDR1 and CDR2 (germline): GTSNPN, SVGIG (reference sequence). With 0 bases removed from V and 0 bases from J, the gap between germline ends came to 20 bases. CDR3 sequence: CAWSVRRGGVPLNTEAFF. The CDR3 nucleotides read TGTGCCTGGAGTGTACGCAGGGGAGGGGTCCCCCTGAACACTGAAGCTTTCTTT.

The chain combines TRBV9 with TRBJ1-1; the D gene is possibly TRBD1 (5 bases). The ends were cut back, 4 bases at V and 1 base at J, with 11 bases in the middle. The germline V gene has CDR1 SGDLS and CDR2 YYNGEE. The CDR3 spans 14 residues. The CDR3 is CASSRQLQNTEAFF. The CDR3 nucleotides read TGTGCCAGCAGCCGACAGTTACAGAACACTGAAGCTTTCTTT.

In DNA, the CDR3 is TGTGCCAGCAGCGGGGGACAGTTGAACACTGAAGCTTTCTTT. It codes for CASSGGQLNTEAFF. This rearrangement joins TRBV2 to TRBJ1-1, with TRBD1 matching 7 bases. V lost 6 bases and J lost 0; bases outside the gene matches: 4. The CDR3 runs 14 residues. Germline assignment: CDR1 SNHLY and CDR2 FYNNEI.

V and J are TRBV5-1 and TRBJ2-1; D is possibly TRBD2 (6 bases). Trimming took off 4 bases at V and 1 base at J, with 15 bases between the two ends. In germline, CDR1 is SGHRS, CDR2 YFSETQ. CDR3 length: 16 amino acids. For the CDR3, the DNA is TGCGCCAGCAGCGATAGGAGGGAGAGATCCTACAATGAGCAGTTCTTC. It translates to CASSDRRERSYNEQFF.

The rearrangement uses TRBV5-1 and TRBJ1-2; possible D gene TRBD1, 6 bases. The CDR3 contains 14 residues. The germline CDR1 and CDR2 sequences are SGHRS and YFSETQ. Trimming took off 3 bases at V and 8 bases at J, with 17 bases between the two ends. The DNA of the CDR3 is TGCGCCAGCAGCTCCGTACAGGGTTTTGGCGGCTACACCTTC. Residues: CASSSVQGFGGYTF. Combining the CDR3 with reference TRBV5-1 and TRBJ1-2 gives the whole variable domain KAGVTQTPRYLIKTRGQQVTLSCSPISGHRSVSWYQQTPGQGLQFLFEYFSETQRNKGNFPGRFSGRQFSNSRSEMNVSTLELGDSALYLCASSSVQGFGGYTFGSGTRLTVV.

The rearrangement joins TRBV29-1 to TRBJ2-1; TRBD1 aligns across 8 bases. V dropped 8 bases and J dropped 3; count of bases not matched to a gene: 6. In germline, CDR1 is SQVTM, CDR2 ANQGSEA. CDR3 length: 13 amino acids. CDR3 in amino acids: CSYSDRGYNEQFF. In DNA, the CDR3 is TGCAGCTACTCTGACAGGGGCTACAATGAGCAGTTCTTC.

J is TRBJ2-7 and V is TRBV15; TRBD1 matches at 9 bases. Germline V lookup: CDR1 LNHNV, CDR2 YYDKDF (reference sequence). The trim removed 1 base at V and 0 bases at J, leaving 7 bases unmatched. The CDR3 has 17 residues. CDR3 sequence: CATSRVGTGRPSYEQYF. CDR3 bases: TGTGCCACCAGCAGAGTCGGGACAGGGCGCCCCTCCTACGAGCAGTACTTC.

A word on this clone: A read error may explain this, as a much larger clone is one base away. This sample includes further DNA sequences coding for the same CDR3. This chain connects TRBV7-2 to TRBJ2-3; D remains unclear. Trimming took 2 bases from V and 3 from J, leaving 3 bases between them. From germline, CDR1 is SGHTA and CDR2 FQGNSA. The CDR3 consists of 12 residues. The CDR3 region has the DNA TGTGCCAGCAGCTTAAGGACAGATACGCAGTATTTT. Protein sequence: CASSLRTDTQYF.

This chain links TRBV9 with TRBJ2-2; 10 nucleotides line up with TRBD2. Looked up from germline, CDR1 is SGDLS and CDR2 is YYNGEE. The V segment lost 4 bases and the J segment 0 bases; nucleotides outside the gene matches: 9. The CDR3 spans 18 residues. This chain's CDR3 is CASSSASGGYANTGELFF. CDR3 DNA sequence: TGTGCCAGCAGCTCGGCTAGCGGGGGCTACGCGAACACCGGGGAGCTGTTTTTT.

The chain joins TRBV28 to TRBJ2-1; D remains unclear. In germline, CDR1 is MDHEN, CDR2 SYDVKM. The CDR3 runs to 15 residues. Trimming took 6 bases from V and 0 from J, leaving 12 bases between them. The CDR3 DNA is TGTGCCAGCAGCCTCAGCCACCTCTCCTACAATGAGCAGTTCTTC. Protein sequence: CASSLSHLSYNEQFF.

The chain joins TRBV29-1 to TRBJ1-1, with D maybe TRBD1 (6 bases). CDR3 length: 11 residues. Per germline, CDR1 SQVTM and CDR2 ANQGSEA. As DNA, the CDR3 is TGCAGAGGACAGAGGAACACTGAAGCTTTCTTT. Translating gives CRGQRNTEAFF.

V and J are TRBV15 and TRBJ2-7, with TRBD1 matching 8 bases. V lost 0 bases and J lost 4; bases outside the gene matches: 11. CDR3 length equals 17 residues. CDR1 and CDR2 (germline): LNHNV, YYDKDF (reference sequence). The CDR3 loop reads CATSRDLGTGQAYEQYF. The DNA for the CDR3 is TGTGCCACCAGCAGAGATCTTGGGACGGGACAGGCTTACGAGCAGTACTTC.

This sequence joins TRBV30 and TRBJ2-5; 7 bases match TRBD1. The CDR3 has 13 residues. Germline CDR1 and CDR2: GTSNPN and SVGIG (reference sequence). After removal of 0 bases from V and 5 bases from J, the junction contained 3 bases not matched to a gene. DNA for the CDR3: TGTGCCTGGAGTGTAGGGGGCGGCGAGACCCAGTACTTC. Its protein is CAWSVGGGETQYF.

The gene calls are TRBV7-2 and TRBJ2-1; D perhaps matches TRBD1 (6 bases). V lost 5 bases and J 10 bases, leaving 24 bases between the germline ends. CDR1 and CDR2 (germline): SGHTA, FQGNSA. The CDR3 length is 16 residues. The CDR3 reads CASSALPDRSSKEQFF. In nucleotides, the CDR3 is TGTGCCAGCAGCGCTCTCCCGGACAGATCATCTAAGGAGCAGTTCTTC.

The V and J genes are TRBV5-1 and TRBJ2-1, with 9 bases fitting TRBD1. With V trimmed by 2 bases and J by 6 bases, 6 bases remained unmatched. This CDR3 spans 15 amino acids. CDR1 is SGHRS and CDR2 is YFSETQ in the germline V gene. CDR3 DNA: TGCGCCAGCAGCTTAAACGGACAGGGGCTCAATGAGCAGTTCTTC. It yields the protein CASSLNGQGLNEQFF.

The chain employs TRBV4-3 and TRBJ2-3; D not resolved. The V gene's germline CDR1 is LGHNA and CDR2 YSLEER. Deletions cut 0 bases from V and 4 bases from J, with 8 bases between. This CDR3 region has 14 residues. CDR3 coding DNA: TGCGCCAGCAGCCAAGACATAGGTCCAGATACGCAGTATTTT. It yields the protein CASSQDIGPDTQYF.

This clone was counted between two and nine times. V usage is TRBV27 and J usage is TRBJ2-6; D may be TRBD1 (7 bases). Germline CDR1 reads MNHEY; CDR2 reads SMNVEV (reference sequence). The CDR3 has 18 amino acids. Trimming pared 6 bases from V and 2 bases from J, leaving 20 bases between. The CDR3 protein is CASSQGPIRGAGANVLTF. CDR3 sequence (DNA): TGTGCCAGCAGCCAAGGCCCGATCAGGGGGGCTGGGGCCAACGTCCTGACTTTC. Full variable domain (outside the CDR3, taken from reference TRBV27 and TRBJ2-6): EAQVTQNPRYLITVTGKKLTVTCSQNMNHEYMSWYRQDPGLGLRQIYYSMNVEVTDKGDVPEGYKVSRKEKRNFPLILESPSPNQTSLYFCASSQGPIRGAGANVLTFGAGSRLTVL.

This rearrangement joins TRBV30 to TRBJ2-4; 7 bases align to TRBD2. V lost 2 bases to trimming and J lost 7 bases; unmatched junction nucleotides: 8. The length of the CDR3 is 14 residues. Germline V gene sequence: CDR1 GTSNPN, CDR2 SVGIG (reference sequence). CDR3 coding DNA: TGTGCCTGGAGTCCTAGCGGACCCCCCAACATTCAGTACTTC. Translation: CAWSPSGPPNIQYF.

The V gene is TRBV9, the J gene TRBJ2-7; 8 bases align to TRBD1. CDR3 length equals 14 residues. Germline assignment: CDR1 SGDLS and CDR2 YYNGEE. The trim removed 6 bases at V and 0 bases at J, leaving 5 bases unmatched. The CDR3 reads CASTRGQSSYEQYF. The CDR3 bases are TGTGCCAGCACCAGGGGGCAGAGCTCCTACGAGCAGTACTTC.

V gene TRBV5-4 combines with J gene TRBJ2-6; D ambiguous. Trimming removed 0 bases from V and 4 bases from J, with 8 bases in between. Germline V CDR1 and CDR2: SGHNT, YYREEE (reference sequence). The CDR3 is 15 residues long. The CDR3 region is CASSLGVSGANVLTF. The CDR3 DNA is TGTGCCAGCAGCTTGGGAGTGTCCGGGGCCAACGTCCTGACTTTC. Based on the CDR3 plus reference TRBV5-4 and TRBJ2-6, the full variable domain is ETGVTQSPTHLIKTRGQQVTLRCSSQSGHNTVSWYQQALGQGPQFIFQYYREEENGRGNFPPRFSGLQFPNYSSELNVNALELDDSALYLCASSLGVSGANVLTFGAGSRLTVL.